Following are 32 T cell receptor beta chains from one sample sequenced in a study of cytomegalovirus exposure and HLA in healthy donors listed by TCRdb under 2017. The library was prepared using the immunoSEQ multiplex PCR assay. A mixture of 60 forward primers for TCR Vbeta segments and 13 reverse primers for TCR Jbeta segments was used in the multiplex PCR. Held by TCRdb, this immuneACCESS table contains in-frame sequences only and omits some clones. Under half of the omission traces to an unresolved V gene where checked; the cause of the rest is unknown. The sample table lists some 45,000 clones, around 73% of them with a count of one. The ten largest clones add up to less than 3.5% of the sample. The sequencing input was PBMCs. These receptors all come from a woman in her twenties or thirties in good health and CMV-seronegative.

This clone has only one observation. The chain links TRBV25-1 to TRBJ2-7; the D gene is possibly TRBD2 (6 bases). Germline V gene data show CDR1 as MGHDK and CDR2 as SYGVNS. The CDR3 loop spans 14 amino acids. Between the trimmed V and J ends, which lost 3 bases and 6 bases, there was a span of 15 bases. CDR3 bases: TGTGCCAGCAGTGAGTTAGGGACTCCCGCCGAGCAGTACTTC. The encoded protein is CASSELGTPAEQYF.

This chain uses TRBV5-1 with TRBJ2-7; weak D call: TRBD1 (5 bases). The CDR3 length is 15 residues. Trimming stripped 0 bases from V and 0 bases from J, with 10 bases between. In germline, CDR1 is SGHRS, CDR2 YFSETQ. The CDR3 sequence is CASSLVSGSSYEQYF. In nucleotides, the CDR3 is TGCGCCAGCAGCTTGGTGTCAGGGTCCTCCTACGAGCAGTACTTC.

This clone is termed medium-sized. The genes are TRBV6-5 and TRBJ2-7; 12 positions agree with TRBD1. Germline trimming cut 5 bases from V and 2 bases from J; bases unmatched to any gene: 4. Per the germline V gene, CDR1 is MNHEY and CDR2 is SVGAGI. This CDR3 comprises 15 residues. This CDR3 reads CASSKGQGAPYEQYF. CDR3 nucleotides: TGTGCCAGCAGTAAGGGACAGGGGGCTCCCTACGAGCAGTACTTC.

The chain uses TRBV2 and TRBJ2-2, with D possibly being TRBD2 (6 bases). V shed 4 bases and J shed 4 bases, with 10 bases lying between them. This CDR3 comprises 14 residues. The germline V gene has CDR1 SNHLY and CDR2 FYNNEI. The DNA of the CDR3 is TGTGCCAGCAGTGTAACTAGCAGCACCGGGGAGCTGTTTTTT. It translates to CASSVTSSTGELFF.

CDR3 in DNA: TGTGCCAGCAGCTCTAAATTCCCCCAGCATTTT. This translates into CASSSKFPQHF. This chain joins TRBV28 and TRBJ1-5; D gene unclear. The germline V gene encodes CDR1 MDHEN and CDR2 SYDVKM. The CDR3 loop spans 11 amino acids. Trimming took off 6 bases at V and 10 bases at J, with 10 bases between the two ends.

The chain uses TRBV25-1 and TRBJ1-5, with TRBD1 matching over 9 bases. V lost 1 base and J lost 5; bases outside the gene matches: 3. CDR3 length: 15 amino acids. Per germline, CDR1 MGHDK and CDR2 SYGVNS. CDR3 nucleotide sequence: TGTGCCAGCAGTGAATCAGGACAGGGGTATCAGCCCCAGCATTTT. This encodes CASSESGQGYQPQHF.

The chain recombines TRBV14 with TRBJ1-1, with 7 bases matching TRBD1. V gave up 5 bases and J gave up 4 bases; unmatched junction bases: 4. Germline CDR1 SGHDN, CDR2 FVKESK. CDR3 length: 13 amino acids. In nucleotides, the CDR3 is TGTGCCAGCAGCAGACAGGGAGGCACTGAAGCTTTCTTT. This encodes CASSRQGGTEAFF.

The sample holds a few counts of this clone. The chain carries TRBV7-9 and TRBJ2-5; tentative D call: TRBD1 (5 bases). Trimming removed 1 base from V and 3 bases from J, with 18 bases in between. Germline loops: CDR1 SEHNR, CDR2 FQNEAQ (reference sequence). The CDR3 has 17 residues. The CDR3 DNA sequence: TGTGCCAGCAGCTTAGGGGGCAGGTCATTTGGGGAAGAGACCCAGTACTTC. This gives the protein CASSLGGRSFGEETQYF.

This chain joins TRBV23-1 and TRBJ2-7, with TRBD1 identical over 11 bases. Being an ORF, TRBV23-1 has a function that is uncertain. This CDR3 has 15 amino acids. Germline trimming cut 6 bases from V and 3 bases from J; bases unmatched to any gene: 7. The CDR3 is CASRRKGTGGYEQYF. CDR3 DNA sequence: TGCGCCAGCAGACGTAAGGGGACAGGGGGCTACGAGCAGTACTTC.

This chain joins TRBV29-1 and TRBJ2-5; the match to TRBD2 covers 7 bases. This CDR3 spans 19 amino acids. Germline loops: CDR1 SQVTM, CDR2 ANQGSEA. V was pared by 1 base and J by 1 base, with 18 bases of the junction left unmatched. The CDR3 sequence: CSVEGGRAGERGRQETQYF. CDR3 sequence (DNA): TGCAGCGTTGAAGGCGGCAGGGCCGGGGAGCGGGGACGCCAAGAGACCCAGTACTTC.

This clone was seen only a few times. The rearrangement joins TRBV7-9 to TRBJ2-1; 12 bases fit TRBD1. The CDR3 totals 15 residues. CDR1 is SEHNR and CDR2 is FQNEAQ in the germline V gene (reference sequence). V was pared by 5 bases and J by 9 bases, with 8 bases of the junction left unmatched. The CDR3 is CASSIGTGGIGEQFF. CDR3 DNA sequence: TGTGCCAGCAGCATAGGGACAGGGGGCATAGGTGAGCAGTTCTTC.

The V call is TRBV27, the J call TRBJ1-1; 8 bases agree with TRBD1. CDR3 length equals 14 residues. V lost 5 bases to trimming and J lost 5 bases; unmatched junction nucleotides: 7. Germline CDR1 is MNHEY and CDR2 is SMNVEV (reference sequence). The DNA for the CDR3 is TGTGCCAGCAGTCCGGACAGGGCGGGGACTGAAGCTTTCTTT. Its translation: CASSPDRAGTEAFF.

This rearrangement joins TRBV18 to TRBJ2-7; 8 positions agree with TRBD1. CDR3 length: 16 residues. Germline values: CDR1 KGHSH, CDR2 LQKENI. V trimming: 0 bases; J trimming: 5 bases; junction bases outside the gene matches: 9. The CDR3 DNA sequence: TGTGCCAGCTCACCACCGAACGGACAGGGTAACCACGAGCAGTACTTC. Amino acids: CASSPPNGQGNHEQYF.

The chain recombines TRBV11-2 with TRBJ2-2; D remains unclear. CDR3 size: 12 residues. CDR1 is SGHAT, CDR2 FQNNGV, per germline. The germline V and J ends were trimmed by 5 bases and 5 bases, with 6 bases remaining between them. In DNA form, the CDR3 reads TGTGCCAGCAGCCTCGAGACCGGGGAGCTGTTTTTT. It specifies CASSLETGELFF. The whole variable domain, filled in from reference TRBV11-2 and TRBJ2-2, reads EAGVAQSPRYKIIEKRQSVAFWCNPISGHATLYWYQQILGQGPKLLIQFQNNGVVDDSQLPKDRFSAERLKGVDSTLKIQPAKLEDSAVYLCASSLETGELFFGEGSRLTVL.

The chain has TRBV28 and TRBJ2-7; no definite D call. Between the trimmed V and J ends, which lost 3 bases and 6 bases, there was a span of 9 bases. The CDR3 contains 12 residues. The germline gives CDR1 MDHEN, CDR2 SYDVKM. The CDR3 DNA is TGTGCCAGCAGTTTGGGCTACCGCGAGCAGTACTTC. This encodes CASSLGYREQYF. Supplemented by reference TRBV28 and TRBJ2-7, the full variable domain reads DVKVTQSSRYLVKRTGEKVFLECVQDMDHENMFWYRQDPGLGLRLIYFSYDVKMKEKGDIPEGYSVSREKKERFSLILESASTNQTSMYLCASSLGYREQYFGPGTRLTVT.

V is TRBV27 and J is TRBJ2-7; TRBD1 matches 10 bases. This CDR3 has 13 amino acids. CDR1 and CDR2 (germline): MNHEY, SMNVEV (reference sequence). J lost 6 bases, V lost 8 bases, and 7 bases had no gene match. CDR3 bases: TGTGCCAGCTGGATGGGGACAGGGGTCGAGCAGTACTTC. This sequence encodes CASWMGTGVEQYF.

V is TRBV29-1 and J is TRBJ2-1; TRBD1 agrees at 8 bases. V lost 4 bases to trimming and J lost 1 base; unmatched junction nucleotides: 3. The CDR3 is made up of 14 amino acids. CDR1 is SQVTM, CDR2 ANQGSEA, per germline. CDR3 protein: CSVGQGLSYNEQFF. In DNA form, the CDR3 reads TGCAGCGTTGGACAGGGGCTATCCTACAATGAGCAGTTCTTC.

The chain has TRBV5-1 and TRBJ1-1, with D unresolved. This CDR3 is 14 amino acids long. V was pared by 0 bases and J by 5 bases, with 11 bases between. CDR1 SGHRS and CDR2 YFSETQ come from the germline V gene. The CDR3 sequence: CASSLEWRLTEAFF. In DNA form, the CDR3 reads TGCGCCAGCAGCTTGGAATGGAGGCTGACTGAAGCTTTCTTT.

The genes are TRBV28 and TRBJ1-2, with D tentatively TRBD1 (5 bases). The CDR3 is 15 residues long. The V end was cut by 4 bases, the J end by 7 bases, with 19 bases between. Germline CDR1 is MDHEN and CDR2 is SYDVKM. The CDR3 coding sequence is TGTGCCAGCAGTTCCCCAGGGAGGGGTCGTTCTGGCTACACCTTC. As protein: CASSSPGRGRSGYTF.

A few counts support this clone. The chain recombines TRBV6-1 with TRBJ1-6; no clear D. In germline, CDR1 is MNHNS, CDR2 SASEGT. This CDR3 has 13 residues. Trimming removed 3 bases at V and 13 bases at J, with 13 bases between. The CDR3 nucleotides are TGTGCCAGCAGTGAGGGTCCGCGGATCCCCCTCCACTTT. It translates to CASSEGPRIPLHF.

V is TRBV6-6 and J is TRBJ1-4; 9 bases are shared with TRBD1. V trimming: 7 bases; J trimming: 7 bases; junction bases outside the gene matches: 7. This CDR3 is built from 14 residues. The germline V gene has CDR1 MNHNY and CDR2 SVGAGI (reference sequence). This CDR3 reads CASTEQGAFEKLFF. CDR3 DNA sequence: TGTGCCAGCACCGAACAGGGGGCATTTGAAAAACTGTTTTTT.

This clone has just one count. The chain joins TRBV2 to TRBJ2-5; 9 bases agree with TRBD2. The CDR3 contains 16 residues. The ends lost 6 bases at V and 4 bases at J; junction bases unmatched: 12. Germline CDR1 is SNHLY and CDR2 is FYNNEI. The CDR3 bases are TGTGCCAGCAGACTGATGGGAGCGGGGGGCCGAGAGACCCAGTACTTC. Amino acids: CASRLMGAGGRETQYF.

The genes are TRBV9 and TRBJ2-1; 10 positions match TRBD2. This CDR3 has 15 residues. Germline values: CDR1 SGDLS, CDR2 YYNGEE. The trim removed 4 bases at V and 7 bases at J, leaving 8 bases unmatched. CDR3 nucleotide sequence: TGTGCCAGCAGCTTCCTAGCGGGAGTTCTGAATGAGCAGTTCTTC. Translating it yields CASSFLAGVLNEQFF.

The rearrangement joins TRBV7-2 to TRBJ1-5; D unclear. Looked up from germline, CDR1 is SGHTA and CDR2 is FQGNSA. There are 13 residues in the CDR3. V was trimmed by 1 base and J by 3 bases, leaving 4 bases between them. Written as DNA, the CDR3 is TGTGCCAGCAGCTTAGACAACAATCAGCCCCAGCATTTT. It codes for CASSLDNNQPQHF.

The rearrangement joins TRBV6-5 to TRBJ2-1, with D perhaps matching TRBD2 (6 bases). V was shortened by 8 bases and J by 5 bases, with 13 bases between the two germline ends. This CDR3 region has 13 residues. Germline V CDR1 and CDR2: MNHEY, SVGAGI. CDR3 sequence: CASYPGENNEQFF. The CDR3 DNA sequence: TGTGCCAGCTATCCGGGAGAGAACAATGAGCAGTTCTTC.

The chain employs TRBV7-9 and TRBJ1-5, with 7 bases lining up with TRBD1. The CDR3 is made up of 13 amino acids. J gave up 8 bases and V 5 bases, and 6 bases lay outside the gene matches. Looked up from germline, CDR1 is SEHNR and CDR2 is FQNEAQ (reference sequence). For the CDR3, the DNA is TGTGCCAGCAGCCGACAGGGTACTGAGCCCCAGCATTTT. Amino acids: CASSRQGTEPQHF. The full variable domain, its missing parts supplied by reference TRBV7-9 and TRBJ1-5, is DTGVSQNPRHKITKRGQNVTFRCDPISEHNRLYWYRQTLGQGPEFLTYFQNEAQLEKSRLLSDRFSAERPKGSFSTLEIQRTEQGDSAMYLCASSRQGTEPQHFGDGTRLSIL.

This chain links TRBV7-9 with TRBJ2-7; 8 bases agree with TRBD2. The CDR3 runs 15 residues. Germline V lookup: CDR1 SEHNR, CDR2 FQNEAQ (reference sequence). The V and J ends lost 4 bases and 2 bases, in that order; junction bases with no gene match: 7. CDR3 protein: CASSSTGGTTYEQYF. CDR3 bases: TGTGCCAGCAGCTCCACGGGGGGGACTACCTACGAGCAGTACTTC.

The chain carries TRBV19 and TRBJ2-1, with 7 bases matching TRBD2. V shed 6 bases, J shed 4 bases, and the junction held 3 bases outside the gene matches. This CDR3 region has 13 residues. Germline CDR1 LNHDA, CDR2 SQIVND (reference sequence). CDR3 nucleotides: TGTGCCAGTAGGCGGGGGTCATACAATGAGCAGTTCTTC. Its protein is CASRRGSYNEQFF.

V and J are TRBV29-1 and TRBJ2-1; no firm D call. Germline CDR1 is SQVTM and CDR2 is ANQGSEA. This CDR3 contains 15 residues. V dropped 7 bases and J dropped 8 bases, with 24 bases sitting between them. The CDR3 loop is CSASPRWKETDEQFF. CDR3 DNA: TGCAGCGCCTCCCCTCGGTGGAAGGAGACCGATGAGCAGTTCTTC.

V is TRBV28 and J is TRBJ1-1; 11 bases map to TRBD1. CDR3 length: 11 residues. Trimming cost V 6 bases and J 12 bases; bases outside gene matches: 3. Germline assignment: CDR1 MDHEN and CDR2 SYDVKM. CDR3 sequence: CASRGQGETFF. CDR3 coding DNA: TGTGCCAGCAGGGGACAGGGGGAGACTTTCTTT.

This chain connects TRBV19 to TRBJ1-5; no reliable D call. The CDR3 runs to 14 residues. Germline assignment: CDR1 LNHDA and CDR2 SQIVND (reference sequence). Trimming left V 2 bases short and J 3 bases short, with 8 bases between. The CDR3, as DNA: TGTGCCAGTAGTATAAGCCCTACCAATCAGCCCCAGCATTTT. This encodes CASSISPTNQPQHF.

The chain joins TRBV15 to TRBJ1-4, with D perhaps matching TRBD1 (5 bases). Per germline, CDR1 LNHNV and CDR2 YYDKDF (reference sequence). V lost 0 bases, J lost 8 bases, and 10 bases lay in between. This CDR3 comprises 14 residues. CDR3 sequence reads: CATSRDQQAEKLFF. CDR3 DNA: TGTGCCACCAGCAGAGATCAACAGGCCGAAAAACTGTTTTTT.